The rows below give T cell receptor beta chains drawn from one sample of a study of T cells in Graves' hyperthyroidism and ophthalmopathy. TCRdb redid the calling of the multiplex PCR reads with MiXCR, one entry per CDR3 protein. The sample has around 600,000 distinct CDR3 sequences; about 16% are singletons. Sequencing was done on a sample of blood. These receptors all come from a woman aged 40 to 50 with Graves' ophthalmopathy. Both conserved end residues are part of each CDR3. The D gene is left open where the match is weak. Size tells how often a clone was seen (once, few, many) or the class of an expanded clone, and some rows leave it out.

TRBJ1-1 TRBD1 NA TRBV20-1 TGCAGTGCTAGGACAGGGATAGCGAACACTGAAGCTTTCTTT CSARTGIANTEAFF
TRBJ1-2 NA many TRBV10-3 TGTGCCATCAGTGTAAACCGCAGGGAGGAAGGCTACACCTTC CAISVNRREEGYTF
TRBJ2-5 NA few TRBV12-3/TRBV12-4 TGTGCCAGCAGCCCCCAAGGGCTGTCGGAGACCCAGTACTTC CASSPQGLSETQYF
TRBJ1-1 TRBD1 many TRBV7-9 TGTGCCAGCAGCCTGACAGGGGCGAACACTGAAGCTTTCTTT CASSLTGANTEAFF
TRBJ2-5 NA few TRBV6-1 TGTGCCAGCAGAGTAACACAAGAGACCCAGTACTTC CASRVTQETQYF
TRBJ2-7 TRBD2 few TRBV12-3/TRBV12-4 TGTGCCAGCAGTTTAGTTCTCGCGGGAGGTGGCTCCTACGAGCAGTACTTC CASSLVLAGGGSYEQYF
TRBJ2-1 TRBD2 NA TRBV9 TGTGCCAGCAGCGTAGGGCTAGCGGGAGCCTCCTACAATGAGCAGTTCTTC CASSVGLAGASYNEQFF
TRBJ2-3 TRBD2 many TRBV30 TGTGCCTGGACCCTAGCGGGAGTCTCAGATACGCAGTATTTT CAWTLAGVSDTQYF
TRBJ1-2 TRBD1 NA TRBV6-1 TGTGCCAGCAGCGGACGCGGACAGGGGGCATGGGGCGGCTACACCTTC CASSGRGQGAWGGYTF
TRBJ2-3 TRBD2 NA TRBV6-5 TGTGCCAGCAGTTACTCGATTGGACTAGCGGGGGAATCTAGCACAGTTACGCAGTATTTT CASSYSIGLAGESSTVTQYF
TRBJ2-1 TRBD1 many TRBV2 TGTGCCAGCAGTGTAAGGACAGGGTGGTACAATGAGCAGTTCTTC CASSVRTGWYNEQFF
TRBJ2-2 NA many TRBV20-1 TGCAGTGCTCCTCGGGGGTCGCTGGCTGGGGAGCTGTTTTTT CSAPRGSLAGELFF
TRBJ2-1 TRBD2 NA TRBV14 TGTGCCAGCAGCCACTCCCTAGCGGGAGGTTACAATGAGCAGTTCTTC CASSHSLAGGYNEQFF
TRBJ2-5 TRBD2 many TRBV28 TGTGCCAGCAGTCCCCCGGGACTAGCGGTAGAGACCCAGTACTTC CASSPPGLAVETQYF
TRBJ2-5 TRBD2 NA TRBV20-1 TGCAGTGTTCCGACTAGCAATAAAGAGACCCAGTACTTC CSVPTSNKETQYF
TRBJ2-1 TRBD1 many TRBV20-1 TGCAGTGCTAGGGGACAGGGGTACAATGAGCAGTTCTTC CSARGQGYNEQFF
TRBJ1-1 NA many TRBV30 TGTGCCTGGAGTCGAGGGGGTCTGGGGACTGAAGCTTTCTTT CAWSRGGLGTEAFF
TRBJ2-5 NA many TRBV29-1 TGCAGCGTTCTCCAGACGGAGACCCAGTACTTC CSVLQTETQYF
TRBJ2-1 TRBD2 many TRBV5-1 TGCGCCAGCAGCCAGGGACTAGCGGGAGGGCCTGTTCAGGCATACAATGAGCAGTTCTTC CASSQGLAGGPVQAYNEQFF
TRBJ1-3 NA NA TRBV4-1 TGCGCCAGCAGCCAAGAGTCCGGGTGGTCTGGAAACACCATATATTTT CASSQESGWSGNTIYF
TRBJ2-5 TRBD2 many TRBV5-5 TGTGCCAGCAGCCACAAATCGGGAGCGGGAGAAGAGACCCAGTACTTC CASSHKSGAGEETQYF
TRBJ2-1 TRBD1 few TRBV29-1 TGCAGCGCCGACACAGGGGACTCCTACAATGAGCAGTTCTTC CSADTGDSYNEQFF
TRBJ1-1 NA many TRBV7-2 TGTGCCAGCAGCTCGGGGATTGGGACTGAAGCTTTCTTT CASSSGIGTEAFF
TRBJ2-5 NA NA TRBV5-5 TGTGCCAGCAGCTCGACTAGAGTCCAAGAGACCCAGTACTTC CASSSTRVQETQYF
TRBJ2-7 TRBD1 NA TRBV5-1 TGCGCCAGCAGCCATACCCGGGACAGGGGACTCTACGAGCAGTACTTC CASSHTRDRGLYEQYF
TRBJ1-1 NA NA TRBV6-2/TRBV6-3 TGTGCCAGCAGTTACATGGCGGGAGGGGGGGCCACTGAAGCTTTCTTT CASSYMAGGGATEAFF
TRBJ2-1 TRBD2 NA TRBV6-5 TGTGCCAGCAGTTACTCCCTTTTAGCGGGGGGGATCAATGAGCAGTTCTTC CASSYSLLAGGINEQFF
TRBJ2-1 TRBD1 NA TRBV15 TGTGCCACCAGCGATCGACAGGGGGCGTTTTTGGAGCAGTTCTTC CATSDRQGAFLEQFF
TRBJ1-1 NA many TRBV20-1 TGCAGTGCTACCGGGACACCTACGAACACTGAAGCTTTCTTT CSATGTPTNTEAFF
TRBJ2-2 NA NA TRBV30 TGTGCCTGGAGTTCAGGGGCGCTGAACACCGGGGAGCTGTTTTTT CAWSSGALNTGELFF
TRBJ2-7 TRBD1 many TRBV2 TGTGCCAGCGCCGGAACAGGGGGCGGTGGGACGCAGTACTTC CASAGTGGGGTQYF
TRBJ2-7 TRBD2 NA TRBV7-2 TGTGCCAGCAGCTCCGGGACCTTGCGGGAGCAGCACTTC CASSSGTLREQHF
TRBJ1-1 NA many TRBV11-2 TGTGCCAGCAGCGGACTCGACTCTGAAGCTTTCTTT CASSGLDSEAFF
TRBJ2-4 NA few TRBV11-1 TGTGCCAGCAGCACAGGGTCGGTGGCCAAAAACATTCAGTACTTC CASSTGSVAKNIQYF
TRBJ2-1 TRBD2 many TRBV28 TGTGCCAGCAGTATCCCCACTAGCGGGAGGAACAATGAGCAGTTCTTC CASSIPTSGRNNEQFF
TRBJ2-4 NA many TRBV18 TGTGCCAGCTCACCAAATCGGGTGACGGCCAAAAACATTCAGTACTTC CASSPNRVTAKNIQYF
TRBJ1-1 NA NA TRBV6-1 TGTGCCAACAGTGTAGTACAAATGAACACTGAAGCTTTCTTT CANSVVQMNTEAFF
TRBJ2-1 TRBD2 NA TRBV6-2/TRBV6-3 TGTGCCAGCAGTTACCAACTAGCGGGAGGCGAGCAGTTCTTC CASSYQLAGGEQFF
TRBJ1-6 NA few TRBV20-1 TGCAGTGCTAGGTCGGGATCCAGCTCCTATAATTCACCCCTCCACTTT CSARSGSSSYNSPLHF
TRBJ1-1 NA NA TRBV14 TGTGCCAGCAGCCACAGTGGCAGGGGTATTTCGAACACTGAAGCTTTCTTT CASSHSGRGISNTEAFF
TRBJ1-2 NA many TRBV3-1 TGTGCCAGCAGCCAAGGTGCAGGGGCGAGCTATGGCTACACCTTC CASSQGAGASYGYTF
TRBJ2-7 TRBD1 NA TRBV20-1 TGCAGTGCTAGAGATTGGCTAGGACAGGGGGGTTACGAGCAGTACTTC CSARDWLGQGGYEQYF
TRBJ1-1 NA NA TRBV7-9 TGTGCCAGCAGCTCACAGACAGGAATCAACACTGAAGCTTTCTTT CASSSQTGINTEAFF
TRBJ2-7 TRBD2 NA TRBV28 TGTGCCCTAGGCAGCGGGAGTATGTACGAGCAGTACTTC CALGSGSMYEQYF
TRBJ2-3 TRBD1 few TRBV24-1 TGTGCCACCAGTGGGACGGGACAGGGGGCAGGAGATACGCAGTATTTT CATSGTGQGAGDTQYF